Shown below are 10 T cell receptor beta chains from a single sample sequenced in a study of blood T cell repertoires in COVID-19. TCRdb keeps only in-frame clones here, not all; method: immunoSEQ multiplex PCR. The top ten clones hold around 20% of a sample with a few hundred thousand clones, less than 85% of them seen once. Source material: PBMCs or T cells enriched from blood (not recorded which). These receptors all come from a man aged 40-49 years who had recovered from COVID-19.

This clone appeared once. This sequence joins TRBV5-1 and TRBJ2-3; the match to TRBD1 covers 8 bases. This CDR3 has 15 residues. Looked up from germline, CDR1 is SGHRS and CDR2 is YFSETQ. Unmatched junction bases numbered 7, after V lost 3 bases and J lost 4 bases. CDR3 protein: CASSWVAGGADTQYF. CDR3 nucleotide sequence: TGCGCCAGCAGCTGGGTGGCAGGGGGCGCAGATACGCAGTATTTT.

The V and J genes are TRBV2 and TRBJ2-1, with TRBD2 identical over 7 bases. CDR3 length: 16 residues. V trimming: 6 bases; J trimming: 8 bases; junction bases outside the gene matches: 16. Germline CDR1 is SNHLY and CDR2 is FYNNEI. CDR3: CASRRSGGDLSDEQFF. Here the CDR3 DNA reads TGTGCCAGCAGACGTTCGGGGGGAGATCTTTCCGATGAGCAGTTCTTC. Full variable domain (remainder filled in from reference TRBV2 and TRBJ2-1): EPEVTQTPSHQVTQMGQEVILRCVPISNHLYFYWYRQILGQKVEFLVSFYNNEISEKSEIFDDQFSVERPDGSNFTLKIRSTKLEDSAMYFCASRRSGGDLSDEQFFGPGTRLTVL.

This clone was observed a few times. The V gene is TRBV5-1, the J gene TRBJ1-1; TRBD1 agrees at 8 bases. V gave up 4 bases and J gave up 5 bases; unmatched junction bases: 10. This CDR3 region has 15 residues. Germline lookup yields CDR1 SGHRS and CDR2 YFSETQ. CDR3 nucleotide sequence: TGCGCCAGCAGCCGTCGGGCAGGGGGCGAAACTGAAGCTTTCTTT. It codes for CASSRRAGGETEAFF.

This chain connects TRBV27 to TRBJ1-2; D is unclear. The germline V gene has CDR1 MNHEY and CDR2 SMNVEV (reference sequence). The germline V and J ends were trimmed by 10 bases and 7 bases, with 19 bases remaining between them. The CDR3 runs 13 residues. The CDR3: CATGGGRMSGYTF. DNA of the CDR3: TGTGCCACCGGAGGAGGGAGAATGAGTGGCTACACCTTC.

This rearrangement joins TRBV3-1 (or the pseudogene TRBV3-2) to TRBJ1-5; the D gene is possibly TRBD1 (5 bases). The CDR3 sequence is 15 residues long. The germline V gene encodes CDR1 LGHDT and CDR2 YNNKEL (reference sequence). With 5 bases removed from V and 6 bases from J, the gap between germline ends came to 17 bases. In DNA, the CDR3 is TGTGCCAGCAGCGCCCGGGGGAGCATAGTTCAGCCCCAGCATTTT. Amino acids: CASSARGSIVQPQHF.

J is TRBJ1-2 and V is TRBV14; 8 nucleotides agree with TRBD1. CDR1 and CDR2 from the germline V gene are SGHDN and FVKESK. This CDR3 has 14 amino acids. V shed 4 bases and J 5 bases; nucleotides not matched to a gene: 6. The CDR3 spells CASSPGTGSYGYTF. The CDR3 DNA sequence: TGTGCCAGCAGCCCCGGGACAGGTAGTTATGGCTACACCTTC.

The chain carries TRBV19 and TRBJ1-5, with D possibly being TRBD1 (6 bases). V dropped 4 bases and J dropped 3 bases, with 7 bases sitting between them. The V gene's germline CDR1 is LNHDA and CDR2 SQIVND (reference sequence). The CDR3 is 13 residues long. CDR3 in DNA: TGTGCCAGTAGTACAGGGGTCAATCAGCCCCAGCATTTT. Protein: CASSTGVNQPQHF. The full variable domain, rest sourced from reference TRBV19 and TRBJ1-5, is DGGITQSPKYLFRKEGQNVTLSCEQNLNHDAMYWYRQDPGQGLRLIYYSQIVNDFQKGDIAEGYSVSREKKESFPLTVTSAQKNPTAFYLCASSTGVNQPQHFGDGTRLSIL.

The chain employs TRBV6-5 and TRBJ2-1, with 7 bases identical to TRBD1. After removal of 6 bases from V and 5 bases from J, the junction contained 4 bases not matched to a gene. The length of the CDR3 is 13 residues. CDR1 is MNHEY, CDR2 SVGAGI, per germline. In DNA form, the CDR3 reads TGTGCCAGCAGGGGAACAGGGGACAATGAGCAGTTCTTC. Protein product: CASRGTGDNEQFF.

This clone was detected a few times. Here the CDR3 reads CAWSPRGTGRDQPQHF. CDR3 DNA sequence: TGTGCCTGGAGTCCTCGGGGGACAGGGAGGGATCAGCCCCAGCATTTT. This sequence joins TRBV30 and TRBJ1-5; 9 nucleotides match TRBD1. Germline V lookup: CDR1 GTSNPN, CDR2 SVGIG (reference sequence). This CDR3 comprises 16 residues. With 2 bases clipped from V and 5 bases from J, the junction kept 10 bases outside the gene matches. Full variable domain (outside the CDR3, taken from reference TRBV30 and TRBJ1-5): SQTIHQWPATLVQPVGSPLSLECTVEGTSNPNLYWYRQAAGRGLQLLFYSVGIGQISSEVPQNLSASRPQDRQFILSSKKLLLSDSGFYLCAWSPRGTGRDQPQHFGDGTRLSIL.

The chain joins TRBV19 to TRBJ2-7; 7 bases fit TRBD1. Germline V lookup: CDR1 LNHDA, CDR2 SQIVND (reference sequence). The CDR3 is 15 amino acids. Unmatched junction bases numbered 8, after V lost 6 bases and J lost 0 bases. The CDR3 DNA reads as TGTGCCAGTAGCACAGGGGATTTTAGCTCCTACGAGCAGTACTTC. Protein sequence: CASSTGDFSSYEQYF. Full variable domain (outside the CDR3, taken from reference TRBV19 and TRBJ2-7): DGGITQSPKYLFRKEGQNVTLSCEQNLNHDAMYWYRQDPGQGLRLIYYSQIVNDFQKGDIAEGYSVSREKKESFPLTVTSAQKNPTAFYLCASSTGDFSSYEQYFGPGTRLTVT.